This T cell receptor (beta chain) was captured by sequencing in a study of blood T cell repertoires in COVID-19. Overall study context: Sites across the United States, Italy and Spain contributed samples from acute and convalescent COVID-19. PBMCs, B-cell-depleted T cells, or T cells provided the cDNA or gDNA that made up the material.

In the source study's methods: Reference gene primers were amplified, and this amplification served to estimate nucleated cell counts. Here immunoSEQ multiplex PCR was the method, and the copy in TCRdb shows in-frame clones only, minus some. V, J and clone size were drawn from that table, and D and trimming were deduced from the DNA. Here the sample spans over 350,000 clones, around 86% being singletons. The receptor was isolated from a woman in her twenties or thirties with active or convalescent COVID-19. Sequences were obtained from peripheral blood.

CDR3 coding DNA: TGTGCCAGCAGCACTAGCCCCCGGACAGGGAAAATATGCTCTGGAAACACCATATATTTT. This encodes CASSTSPRTGKICSGNTIYF. V and J are TRBV12-1 and TRBJ1-3; no check of the table's D call, TRBD1, against the DNA was made. TRBV12-1 is a pseudogene locus. The CDR3 spans 20 residues.